This T cell receptor beta chain emerged from a study of blood T cell repertoires in COVID-19. Sequencing was performed with immunoSEQ multiplex PCR; in TCRdb, only in-frame clones are kept and a portion is missing. This sample has over 150,000 clones, with approximately 80% found just once. The clonotype originates from a woman aged 40 to 55 with COVID-19, enrolled during active disease. The specimen sequenced was peripheral blood.

In nucleotides, the CDR3 is TGCGCCAGCAGCCTCGCTAATAGGCTGTTTTTT. It encodes CASSLANRLFF. The chain couples TRBV5-1 to TRBJ2-2; D unclear. Trimming shortened V by 4 bases and J by 13 bases, and 11 bases separated the two germline ends. Germline CDR1 is SGHRS and CDR2 is YFSETQ. The CDR3 length is 11 residues.